What follows is one TCR beta chain and its context. Its antigen is unidentified. The data originate from a study of post-analysis software for immune sequencing data. Across the whole study: The study covered relapsing-remitting, secondary progressive and progressive-relapsing courses of multiple sclerosis. General study findings and limits: F measure showed strong co-clustering of same-batch samples. Significantly decreased normalized Chao1 diversity was recorded for multiple sclerosis patients relative to controls. In patients, TRBV5-6, TRBV5-1 and TRBV20-1 belonged to roughly five TRBV segments found more frequently than in controls.

cDNA libraries for TCR beta contained unique molecular identifiers. Once 1 to 10 million T cells were used, approximately 470,000 cDNA molecules resulted. MiXCR, applied by TCRdb to the PCR reads, yields one record per CDR3 protein. The sample includes some 690,000 distinct CDR3 sequences, 25% to 30% of them seen just once. CDR3 length: 14 amino acids. Looked up from germline, CDR1 is SEHNR and CDR2 is FQNEAQ (reference sequence). With 5 bases removed from V and 1 base from J, the gap between germline ends came to 12 bases. The sequencing input was blood. The sequence came from a girl under 18 with multiple sclerosis. The chain recombines TRBV7-9 with TRBJ2-7, with D uncertain. The CDR3 spells CASSDVSRSYEQYF. The DNA of the CDR3 is TGTGCCAGCAGCGACGTCTCAAGGTCCTACGAGCAGTACTTC.